The 15 T cell receptor beta chains presented below share a single source sample, sequenced in a study of beta chain features in type 1 diabetes. The whole isolated RNA underwent reverse transcription, so sequencing captured expressed TCRB transcripts. Sequencing was performed with immunoSEQ multiplex PCR; in TCRdb, only in-frame clones are kept and a portion is missing. The sample carries 150,000 or so clones, about 44% recorded once. The sequencing sample was made of Tregs from blood. These receptors all come from a man aged 18 to 30 in good health.

This chain joins TRBV7-7 and TRBJ2-7; D not certain. CDR3 length: 14 residues. V lost 5 bases to trimming and J lost 0 bases, with 11 bases between them. Germline-derived CDR1 and CDR2 are SSHAT and FNYEAQ (reference sequence). The CDR3 region has the DNA TGTGCCAGCAGCCCCCGGCAGGACTCCTACGAGCAGTACTTC. Its protein is CASSPRQDSYEQYF.

The rearrangement links TRBV7-9 to TRBJ2-4; D possibly corresponds to TRBD1 (6 bases). CDR1 SEHNR and CDR2 FQNEAQ come from the germline V gene (reference sequence). Trimming took 4 bases from V and 9 from J, leaving 16 bases between them. The CDR3 is 14 amino acids. The CDR3 DNA is TGTGCCAGCAGCTGGGGCGCAGGGGTAGGCATTCAGTACTTC. Protein product: CASSWGAGVGIQYF.

The chain uses TRBV9 and TRBJ2-7; 10 nucleotides match TRBD2. Germline assignment: CDR1 SGDLS and CDR2 YYNGEE. Trimming cost V 4 bases and J 5 bases; bases outside gene matches: 6. The length of the CDR3 is 14 residues. CDR3 sequence reads: CASSPERGGNEQYF. In nucleotides, the CDR3 is TGTGCCAGCAGCCCCGAGCGGGGGGGGAACGAGCAGTACTTC.

The chain couples TRBV2 to TRBJ2-5, with D maybe TRBD1 (5 bases). Germline CDR1 SNHLY, CDR2 FYNNEI. CDR3 length: 15 amino acids. Trimming removed 5 bases at V and 5 bases at J, with 18 bases between. In nucleotides, the CDR3 is TGTGCCAGCAGTCCAGTGACAGTTAGTGCGGAGACCCAGTACTTC. Its translation: CASSPVTVSAETQYF.

This clone has just a few counts. This chain links TRBV19 with TRBJ1-1, with a tentative D call TRBD1 (5 bases). The germline V gene has CDR1 LNHDA and CDR2 SQIVND (reference sequence). Trimming pared 5 bases from V and 0 bases from J, leaving 13 bases between. The CDR3 has 15 amino acids. The CDR3 spells CASSGQRGLNTEAFF. The CDR3, as DNA: TGTGCCAGTAGTGGCCAGCGGGGGTTGAACACTGAAGCTTTCTTT.

This clone was recorded only once. The rearrangement uses TRBV20-1 and TRBJ2-7, with 7 positions matching TRBD1. V lost 8 bases, J lost 11 bases, and 9 bases stayed unmatched. Germline V gene sequence: CDR1 DFQATT, CDR2 SNEGSKA (reference sequence). The CDR3 runs 10 residues. The DNA for the CDR3 is TGCAGTCCAAGCGACGGGACAGAGTACTTC. Protein sequence: CSPSDGTEYF.

The rearrangement links TRBV7-8 to TRBJ1-1; D unresolved. This CDR3 region has 15 residues. V gave up 1 base and J gave up 0 bases, with 9 bases separating them. Germline-derived CDR1 and CDR2 are SGHVS and FQNEAQ. The CDR3 reads CASSLVPGMNTEAFF. For the CDR3, the DNA is TGTGCCAGCAGCTTAGTACCGGGGATGAACACTGAAGCTTTCTTT.

This chain connects TRBV11-2 to TRBJ1-1; D possibly corresponds to TRBD1 (6 bases). This CDR3 region has 15 residues. Looked up from germline, CDR1 is SGHAT and CDR2 is FQNNGV. V was pared by 2 bases and J by 0 bases, with 10 bases between. CDR3 loop: CASSLRGSMNTEAFF. The CDR3 DNA reads as TGTGCCAGCAGCTTAAGGGGGTCCATGAACACTGAAGCTTTCTTT.

J is TRBJ2-7 and V is TRBV27, with 9 bases fitting TRBD2. The CDR3 is 13 amino acids. Germline-derived CDR1 and CDR2 are MNHEY and SMNVEV (reference sequence). The J segment lost 5 bases and the V segment lost 3 bases, leaving 2 bases of the junction unmatched. The CDR3 DNA sequence: TGTGCCAGCAGTTTTGGACTAGCGAACGAGCAGTACTTC. Protein product: CASSFGLANEQYF.

The V gene is TRBV10-3, the J gene TRBJ2-1, with 11 bases matching TRBD2. The CDR3 is made up of 17 amino acids. The J segment lost 2 bases and the V segment lost 5 bases, leaving 8 bases of the junction unmatched. Germline loops: CDR1 ENHRY, CDR2 SYGVKD. CDR3 sequence (DNA): TGTGCCATCAGTAGATCGGTGACTAGCGGGGCCTACAATGAGCAGTTCTTC. Encoded protein: CAISRSVTSGAYNEQFF.

This clone was observed a few times. The chain is built from TRBV18 and TRBJ2-1, with 7 bases lining up with TRBD2. The CDR3 spans 14 residues. CDR1 is KGHSH, CDR2 LQKENI, per germline. V lost 4 bases to trimming and J lost 5 bases; unmatched junction nucleotides: 5. The CDR3 DNA reads as TGTGCCAGCTCACGGGGGGGGAGAAACAATGAGCAGTTCTTC. Amino acids: CASSRGGRNNEQFF.

The sample holds a few counts of this clone. The chain uses TRBV5-1 and TRBJ2-5, with D possibly matching TRBD2 (6 bases). This CDR3 has 15 residues. Trimming stripped 4 bases from V and 4 bases from J, with 17 bases between. Germline values: CDR1 SGHRS, CDR2 YFSETQ. The CDR3 region is CASSPGAGQRETQYF. CDR3 nucleotides: TGCGCCAGCAGCCCCGGGGCGGGGCAGAGAGAGACCCAGTACTTC.

This sequence joins TRBV18 and TRBJ2-6; D unresolved. The germline V gene encodes CDR1 KGHSH and CDR2 LQKENI. The CDR3 has 13 residues. Trimming cost V 6 bases and J 0 bases, with 3 bases left between them. The CDR3 bases are TGTGCCAGCTCCATCTCTGGGGCCAACGTCCTGACTTTC. Its protein product is CASSISGANVLTF.

The chain combines TRBV7-8 with TRBJ2-7; 8 bases match TRBD1. Germline-derived CDR1 and CDR2 are SGHVS and FQNEAQ. The trim removed 5 bases at V and 1 base at J, leaving 4 bases unmatched. This CDR3 contains 14 residues. The CDR3, as DNA: TGTGCCAGCAGCGGACAGGGTCAGTCCTACGAGCAGTACTTC. Translated: CASSGQGQSYEQYF.

The chain has TRBV5-1 and TRBJ2-3; tentative D call: TRBD2 (6 bases). This CDR3 has 16 residues. Germline V CDR1 and CDR2: SGHRS, YFSETQ. Trimming stripped 3 bases from V and 6 bases from J, with 20 bases between. The CDR3 reads CASSSPDMGRGDTQYF. CDR3 sequence (DNA): TGCGCCAGCAGCTCGCCGGACATGGGTCGGGGGGATACGCAGTATTTT.